The clone carrying this T cell receptor (beta chain) was found many times. V lost 0 bases to trimming and J lost 8 bases, with 8 bases between them. Germline loops: CDR1 SGHAT, CDR2 FQNNGV. This CDR3 contains 13 residues. This sample is drawn from a study of molecular identifiers for immune sequencing clone quantification. One entry per CDR3 protein results from TCRdb running MiXCR on the PCR reads. Of over 600,000 distinct CDR3 sequences listed, 15% to 20% were seen once; the top ten hold 0.85%. Sequencing was done on a sample of naive CD8+ T cells from blood, with Jurkat cell RNA spiked in. The sample's subset: FACS-sorted CD8+CD4-CCR7+CD45RA+ naive T cells. The chain employs TRBV11-2 and TRBJ2-1, with D possibly TRBD2 on 5 matching bases. This clonotype was sampled from a human donor in good health. Some libraries in this study had Jurkat cell RNA spiked in. In DNA form, the CDR3 reads TGTGCCAGCAGCTTAGAACTAGACTATGAGCAGTTCTTC. This codes for CASSLELDYEQFF.